This is a list of T cell receptor beta chains from one sample in a study of CD39 and CD103 CD8 tumor-infiltrating T cells. Profiled with immunoSEQ multiplex PCR; TCRdb holds only in-frame clones, not every one. The sample includes 3,500 to 5,500 clones, under 80% of them seen just once. The sample comprised CD8+ T cells sorted from blood. The receptor source for this set is a human donor with head and neck squamous cell carcinoma. The CDR3 runs from the conserved cysteine through the conserved F or W.

j_gene: TRBJ1-4; v_gene: TRBV4-2; CDR3aa: CASSQVGGDSPEKLFF
j_gene: TRBJ1-5; v_gene: TRBV10-3; CDR3aa: CAISESRGSTNQPQHF
j_gene: TRBJ1-1; v_gene: TRBV4-1; CDR3aa: CASSQEMGGTRNTEAFF
j_gene: TRBJ2-1; v_gene: TRBV7-3; CDR3aa: CASSLEGRGGSAEQFF
j_gene: TRBJ2-3; v_gene: TRBV2; CDR3aa: CASTPRRRGTTDTQYF
j_gene: TRBJ2-7; v_gene: TRBV23-1; CDR3aa: CASSQSSSGQGGSGYEQYF
j_gene: TRBJ2-1; v_gene: TRBV5-4; CDR3aa: CASSLGSGGAYNEQFF
j_gene: TRBJ1-2; v_gene: TRBV30; CDR3aa: CAWKDRDSPSNYGYTF
j_gene: TRBJ1-4; v_gene: TRBV7-9; CDR3aa: CASSLVLGHRSEKLFF
j_gene: TRBJ2-3; v_gene: TRBV28; CDR3aa: CASKAGATTDTQYF
j_gene: TRBJ1-2; v_gene: TRBV11-2; CDR3aa: CASSLGGGFNYGYTF
j_gene: TRBJ2-3; v_gene: TRBV7-9; CDR3aa: CASSLSYTDTQYF
j_gene: TRBJ2-7; v_gene: TRBV5-1; CDR3aa: CASSFSGGMYEQYF
j_gene: TRBJ2-7; v_gene: TRBV30; CDR3aa: CARGTPGSYEQYF
j_gene: TRBJ2-6; v_gene: TRBV4-2; CDR3aa: CASSQGTSGGGANVLTF
j_gene: TRBJ1-6; v_gene: TRBV7-2; CDR3aa: CASSLSLGGTNSPLHF
j_gene: TRBJ2-7; v_gene: TRBV4-2; CDR3aa: CASSPGEGPSYEQYF
j_gene: TRBJ1-6; v_gene: TRBV6-1; CDR3aa: CASRTGTGGSPLHF
j_gene: TRBJ2-7; v_gene: TRBV10-1; CDR3aa: CASSDPGQGLEQYF
j_gene: TRBJ2-3; v_gene: TRBV19; CDR3aa: CASSKRQASTDTQYF
j_gene: TRBJ1-6; v_gene: TRBV27; CDR3aa: CASSLLSRESNSPLHF
j_gene: TRBJ1-5; v_gene: TRBV18; CDR3aa: CASSPIKGHNQPQHF
j_gene: TRBJ1-2; v_gene: TRBV19; CDR3aa: CASSPPGDRVYGYTF
j_gene: TRBJ2-7; v_gene: TRBV7-9; CDR3aa: CASSLGTGEQYF
j_gene: TRBJ2-7; v_gene: TRBV11-2; CDR3aa: CASSLAPGASYEQYF
j_gene: TRBJ2-5; v_gene: TRBV7-9; CDR3aa: CASSPTSGGAPLGTQYF
j_gene: TRBJ2-1; v_gene: TRBV7-9; CDR3aa: CASRNGGAGNEQFF
j_gene: TRBJ2-3; v_gene: TRBV6-1; CDR3aa: CASSRDRGSTDTQYF
j_gene: TRBJ2-3; v_gene: TRBV4-3; CDR3aa: CASSQDGDTDTQYF